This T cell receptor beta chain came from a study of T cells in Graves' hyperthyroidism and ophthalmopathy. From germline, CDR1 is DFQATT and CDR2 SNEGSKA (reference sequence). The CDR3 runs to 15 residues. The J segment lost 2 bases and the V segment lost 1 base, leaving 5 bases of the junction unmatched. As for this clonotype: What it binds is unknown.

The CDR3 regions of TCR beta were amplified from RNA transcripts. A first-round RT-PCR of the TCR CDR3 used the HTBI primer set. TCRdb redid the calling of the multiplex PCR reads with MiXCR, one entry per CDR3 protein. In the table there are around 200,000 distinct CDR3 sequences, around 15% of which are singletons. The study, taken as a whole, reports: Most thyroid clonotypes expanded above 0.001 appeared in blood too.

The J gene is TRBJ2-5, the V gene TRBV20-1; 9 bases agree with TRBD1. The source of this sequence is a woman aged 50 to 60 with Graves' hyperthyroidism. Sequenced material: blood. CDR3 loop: CSARGDRVSQETQYF. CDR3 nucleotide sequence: TGCAGTGCTAGAGGGGACAGGGTTTCACAAGAGACCCAGTACTTC.